What follows are 27 T cell receptor beta chains derived from one specimen sequenced in a study of cytomegalovirus exposure and HLA in healthy donors (dated by TCRdb to 2016 to 2017). Library method: the immunoSEQ multiplex PCR assay. For the multiplex PCR, a mixture combining 60 forward primers for TCR Vbeta segments and 13 reverse primers for TCR Jbeta segments was used. This immuneACCESS table, as held by TCRdb, lists in-frame sequences with V and J called but not all clones. Of the missing ones, under half trace to an unresolved V gene in checked studies; the others have no known cause. The sample yields around 95,000 clones; under 85% were counted once. The ten largest clones add up to roughly 3.9% of the sample. Sequencing used PBMCs. The receptors stem from a woman in her 40s in good health and CMV-seropositive.

This chain links TRBV7-2 with TRBJ2-1; TRBD2 matches 14 bases. Losses at the gene ends were 4 bases for V and 7 bases for J; bases not matched to a gene: 6. This CDR3 comprises 16 residues. CDR1 is SGHTA, CDR2 FQGNSA, per germline. CDR3 sequence (DNA): TGTGCCAGCAGCTATGGGACTAGCGGGAGTCGGAATGAGCAGTTCTTC. The encoded protein is CASSYGTSGSRNEQFF.

This clone was observed a single time. The V and J genes are TRBV2 and TRBJ2-7; no definite D call. The CDR3 totals 11 residues. Germline V gene lookup returns CDR1 SNHLY and CDR2 FYNNEI. Between the trimmed V and J ends, which lost 6 bases and 9 bases, there was a span of 12 bases. The CDR3, as DNA: TGTGCCAGCAGATCTAGTTCGGGGCAGTACTTC. Protein product: CASRSSSGQYF.

This sequence joins TRBV2 and TRBJ2-5; 14 positions match TRBD2. The length of the CDR3 is 15 residues. Germline CDR1 reads SNHLY; CDR2 reads FYNNEI. V lost 5 bases to trimming and J lost 5 bases; unmatched junction nucleotides: 4. The CDR3 loop reads CASSTGLAGGETQYF. In DNA, the CDR3 is TGTGCCAGCAGTACCGGACTAGCGGGAGGCGAGACCCAGTACTTC.

The genes are TRBV6-1 and TRBJ2-1; 14 bases agree with TRBD2. V lost 2 bases to trimming and J lost 0 bases; unmatched junction nucleotides: 6. This CDR3 contains 19 residues. The germline CDR1 and CDR2 sequences are MNHNS and SASEGT. This CDR3 reads CASSEWTSGRLSSYNEQFF. The CDR3 DNA is TGTGCCAGCAGTGAATGGACTAGCGGGAGGCTTAGCTCCTACAATGAGCAGTTCTTC.

The gene calls are TRBV19 and TRBJ1-3, with 7 bases identical to TRBD1. With V trimmed by 9 bases and J by 2 bases, 4 bases remained unmatched. CDR1 and CDR2 from the germline V gene are LNHDA and SQIVND (reference sequence). The CDR3 length is 13 residues. The CDR3 DNA reads TGTGCCAGCCCGGACAGGCCTGGAAACACCATATATTTT. It encodes CASPDRPGNTIYF. Combining the CDR3 with reference TRBV19 and TRBJ1-3 gives the whole variable domain DGGITQSPKYLFRKEGQNVTLSCEQNLNHDAMYWYRQDPGQGLRLIYYSQIVNDFQKGDIAEGYSVSREKKESFPLTVTSAQKNPTAFYLCASPDRPGNTIYFGEGSWLTVV.

The chain couples TRBV29-1 to TRBJ2-1; 8 positions match TRBD2. V lost 6 bases and J lost 7; bases outside the gene matches: 8. This CDR3 comprises 13 residues. The germline V gene encodes CDR1 SQVTM and CDR2 ANQGSEA. CDR3 coding DNA: TGCAGCGTCGAGAGCGGGAGTCTAAATGAGCAGTTCTTC. Translation gives CSVESGSLNEQFF.

The J gene is TRBJ2-3, the V gene TRBV4-1; no definite D call. The V gene's germline CDR1 is MGHRA and CDR2 YSYEKL. The CDR3 length is 16 residues. Trimming took 0 bases from V and 2 from J, leaving 12 bases between them. CDR3 DNA: TGCGCCAGCAGCCAAGACGGGTTAGCCTTCACAGATACGCAGTATTTT. Translation gives CASSQDGLAFTDTQYF.

V and J are TRBV4-1 and TRBJ2-7; D gene ambiguous. Trimming pared 1 base from V and 3 bases from J, leaving 10 bases between. This CDR3 has 14 amino acids. The germline CDR1 and CDR2 sequences are MGHRA and YSYEKL. CDR3 loop: CASSQGGLNYEQYF. CDR3 nucleotide sequence: TGCGCCAGCAGCCAAGGAGGCCTCAACTACGAGCAGTACTTC.

The chain uses TRBV5-4 and TRBJ2-5; D might be TRBD1 (6 bases). V was shortened by 4 bases and J by 5 bases, with 12 bases between the two germline ends. Germline assignment: CDR1 SGHNT and CDR2 YYREEE (reference sequence). This CDR3 is 13 amino acids long. The CDR3: CASSQTGLETQYF. In DNA form, the CDR3 reads TGTGCCAGCAGCCAAACAGGGTTGGAGACCCAGTACTTC.

The chain is built from TRBV19 and TRBJ1-2, with a possible D match to TRBD1 (6 bases). V was trimmed by 4 bases and J by 4 bases, leaving 10 bases between them. CDR3 size: 13 residues. Germline V gives CDR1 LNHDA, CDR2 SQIVND (reference sequence). CDR3: CASSTTGVYGYTF. The CDR3 nucleotides are TGTGCCAGTAGTACGACAGGAGTCTATGGCTACACCTTC.

V is TRBV7-9 and J is TRBJ2-7; 12 nucleotides agree with TRBD2. V dropped 1 base and J dropped 5; count of bases not matched to a gene: 6. CDR3 size: 16 residues. The germline CDR1 and CDR2 sequences are SEHNR and FQNEAQ (reference sequence). The CDR3, as DNA: TGTGCCAGCAGCTTAGGGTGGACTAGCGGGATGAACGAGCAGTACTTC. Translated, it gives CASSLGWTSGMNEQYF.

The genes are TRBV19 and TRBJ2-1, with 7 bases identical to TRBD2. Germline trimming cut 5 bases from V and 5 bases from J; bases unmatched to any gene: 9. Germline CDR1 reads LNHDA; CDR2 reads SQIVND (reference sequence). The CDR3 consists of 15 residues. The CDR3 DNA sequence: TGTGCCAGTAGTTCTAGCCAGGCGGGAGACAATGAGCAGTTCTTC. Translation gives CASSSSQAGDNEQFF. Supplemented by reference TRBV19 and TRBJ2-1, the full variable domain reads DGGITQSPKYLFRKEGQNVTLSCEQNLNHDAMYWYRQDPGQGLRLIYYSQIVNDFQKGDIAEGYSVSREKKESFPLTVTSAQKNPTAFYLCASSSSQAGDNEQFFGPGTRLTVL.

The rearrangement links TRBV7-9 to TRBJ1-2, with D perhaps TRBD1 (5 bases). Trimming left V 2 bases short and J 9 bases short, with 25 bases between. In germline, CDR1 is SEHNR, CDR2 FQNEAQ (reference sequence). The CDR3 is 17 residues long. This chain's CDR3 is CASSLLENRTKGSSYTF. Written as DNA, the CDR3 is TGTGCCAGCAGCTTATTAGAGAACAGGACGAAAGGTAGTAGCTACACCTTC. Variable domain in full (rest from reference TRBV7-9 and TRBJ1-2): DTGVSQNPRHKITKRGQNVTFRCDPISEHNRLYWYRQTLGQGPEFLTYFQNEAQLEKSRLLSDRFSAERPKGSFSTLEIQRTEQGDSAMYLCASSLLENRTKGSSYTFGSGTRLTVV.

This clone was counted between two and nine times. V is TRBV11-2 and J is TRBJ2-5; maybe TRBD2 (6 bases). The CDR3 has 14 amino acids. The V and J ends lost 3 bases and 1 base respectively, with 9 bases between them. Germline V gene sequence: CDR1 SGHAT, CDR2 FQNNGV. CDR3 in DNA: TGTGCCAGCAGCTTTACTAGCCCCCAAGAGACCCAGTACTTC. Translation: CASSFTSPQETQYF. Full variable domain (outside the CDR3, taken from reference TRBV11-2 and TRBJ2-5): EAGVAQSPRYKIIEKRQSVAFWCNPISGHATLYWYQQILGQGPKLLIQFQNNGVVDDSQLPKDRFSAERLKGVDSTLKIQPAKLEDSAVYLCASSFTSPQETQYFGPGTRLLVL.

The CDR3 DNA is TGCGCCAGCAGCCCTACTAGCGGTCAAGAGACCCAGTACTTC. Translated, it gives CASSPTSGQETQYF. This chain uses TRBV5-1 with TRBJ2-5; 8 bases map to TRBD2. Losses at the gene ends were 4 bases for V and 2 bases for J; bases not matched to a gene: 4. The germline CDR1 and CDR2 sequences are SGHRS and YFSETQ. This CDR3 has 14 amino acids. The full variable domain, in which reference TRBV5-1 and TRBJ2-5 provide the parts outside the CDR3, is KAGVTQTPRYLIKTRGQQVTLSCSPISGHRSVSWYQQTPGQGLQFLFEYFSETQRNKGNFPGRFSGRQFSNSRSEMNVSTLELGDSALYLCASSPTSGQETQYFGPGTRLLVL.

This clone was seen a single time. V gene TRBV6-4 combines with J gene TRBJ2-1; D not certain. This CDR3 is built from 12 residues. The V end lost 5 bases, the J end lost 9 bases, and 11 bases lay between the germline ends. Germline values: CDR1 MRHNA, CDR2 SNTAGT. For the CDR3, the DNA is TGTGCCAGCAGTAGACTGGCCCTTGAGCAGTTCTTC. Its protein is CASSRLALEQFF.

This clone was picked up one time. The chain is built from TRBV2 and TRBJ1-4; 7 nucleotides align to TRBD1. The V gene end was trimmed by 7 bases and the J gene end by 5 bases; junction bases not matched to a gene: 7. The CDR3 spans 14 residues. Germline V gives CDR1 SNHLY, CDR2 FYNNEI. The DNA of the CDR3 is TGTGCCAGCACCCCACCGGACAGGAATGAAAAACTGTTTTTT. Its translation: CASTPPDRNEKLFF.

The J gene is TRBJ2-3, the V gene TRBV28; 8 positions match TRBD2. The CDR3 sequence is 17 residues long. CDR1 is MDHEN and CDR2 is SYDVKM in the germline V gene. Unmatched junction bases numbered 16, after V lost 6 bases and J lost 5 bases. The CDR3 here is CASSHTPGTRGVDTQYF. The CDR3 DNA follows: TGTGCCAGCAGCCATACCCCCGGGACTAGGGGGGTAGATACGCAGTATTTT.

In the case of this clone: The germline gene is not matched at one end of the junction; a read error may be the cause. This sequence joins TRBV5-4 and TRBJ1-1, with D maybe TRBD1 (6 bases). Germline-derived CDR1 and CDR2 are SGHNT and YYREEE (reference sequence). The CDR3 runs 14 residues. CDR3 DNA: TGTGCCAGCAGCCAACTCACAGGGAACGCTGAAGCTTTCTTT. Protein: CASSQLTGNAEAFF.

This chain links TRBV12-5 with TRBJ2-3; no firm D call. CDR3 length: 15 amino acids. Trimming cost V 2 bases and J 1 base, with 10 bases left between them. Germline CDR1 is LGHNT and CDR2 is FRNRAP. The CDR3, as DNA: TGTGCTAGTGGTTTGCGTCTGAAGCGCACAGATACGCAGTATTTT. It is translated as CASGLRLKRTDTQYF.

This sequence joins TRBV7-9 and TRBJ1-1; TRBD1 matches 12 bases. Germline CDR1 is SEHNR and CDR2 is FQNEAQ (reference sequence). This CDR3 contains 13 residues. The ends lost 1 base at V and 12 bases at J; junction bases unmatched: 3. This chain's CDR3 is CASSLGWDRGPFF. CDR3 coding DNA: TGTGCCAGCAGCTTAGGTTGGGACAGGGGGCCTTTCTTT.

The chain combines TRBV6-5 with TRBJ2-2; TRBD1 agrees at 9 bases. The CDR3 totals 16 residues. Losses at the gene ends were 2 bases for V and 1 base for J; bases not matched to a gene: 2. Per germline, CDR1 MNHEY and CDR2 SVGAGI. In DNA form, the CDR3 reads TGTGCCAGCAGTTACCAGGGACAGGGGAACACCGGGGAGCTGTTTTTT. Its translation: CASSYQGQGNTGELFF.

V is TRBV2 and J is TRBJ2-1; D possibly corresponds to TRBD2 (6 bases). This CDR3 has 14 residues. V was cut by 6 bases and J by 4 bases, with 13 bases left in between. Germline CDR1 SNHLY, CDR2 FYNNEI. CDR3 in DNA: TGTGCCAGCAGGCCGGGACTTACATACAATGAGCAGTTCTTC. Translated: CASRPGLTYNEQFF. Full variable domain (remainder filled in from reference TRBV2 and TRBJ2-1): EPEVTQTPSHQVTQMGQEVILRCVPISNHLYFYWYRQILGQKVEFLVSFYNNEISEKSEIFDDQFSVERPDGSNFTLKIRSTKLEDSAMYFCASRPGLTYNEQFFGPGTRLTVL.

This clone has only one observation. This chain joins TRBV19 and TRBJ1-2, with 8 bases fitting TRBD1. The CDR3 totals 15 residues. Losses at the gene ends were 3 bases for V and 4 bases for J; bases not matched to a gene: 7. From germline, CDR1 is LNHDA and CDR2 SQIVND (reference sequence). The CDR3 region is CASSMLDRVGYGYTF. The CDR3 nucleotides are TGTGCCAGTAGTATGCTGGACAGGGTTGGCTATGGCTACACCTTC.

Details on this clone: One end of the junction varies from germline; a read error may be responsible. The chain combines TRBV7-2 with TRBJ2-7, with 10 bases identical to TRBD2. There are 13 residues in the CDR3. Germline CDR1 and CDR2: SGHTA and FQGNSA. The CDR3 sequence is CASSLAGAYEQYF. CDR3 nucleotides: TGTGCCAGCAGCCTAGCGGGAGCCTACGAGCAGTACTTC.

Regarding this clone: At the DNA level, this CDR3 is encoded by other sequences in the same sample as well. V is TRBV10-3 and J is TRBJ2-1; D remains unclear. Germline V gives CDR1 ENHRY, CDR2 SYGVKD. The ends were cut back, 4 bases at V and 7 bases at J, with 5 bases in the middle. This CDR3 contains 11 residues. In DNA, the CDR3 is TGTGCCATCAGTGCGGGTAATGAGCAGTTCTTC. This gives the protein CAISAGNEQFF.

V gene TRBV6-5 combines with J gene TRBJ1-5; TRBD1 matches 7 bases. The CDR3 consists of 15 residues. V dropped 0 bases and J dropped 4; count of bases not matched to a gene: 3. The germline V gene has CDR1 MNHEY and CDR2 SVGAGI. This chain's CDR3 is CASSYSRTGNQPQHF. In DNA form, the CDR3 reads TGTGCCAGCAGTTACTCGAGGACAGGTAATCAGCCCCAGCATTTT.